This T cell receptor beta chain was recovered during a study of cytomegalovirus exposure and HLA in healthy donors. Across the study: The Caucasian-associated ancestry cluster contained about 80% of the approximately 390 genotyped donors. Study outcomes and limitations: Sequencing depth roughly uniform across donors was assumed in presence/absence analyses.

A remark on this clone: Its target is unknown.

The CDR3 extends over 16 amino acids. CDR1 and CDR2 (germline): LNHDA, SQIVND (reference sequence). Unmatched junction bases numbered 13, after V lost 6 bases and J lost 6 bases. Vbeta (60) and Jbeta (13) primers were used in the PCR. Assay: immunoSEQ multiplex PCR; the TCRdb copy retains only in-frame clones and omits some. The sample has 80,000 to 95,000 clones; roughly 74% are singletons. The sequence came from a woman aged 18 to 35 in good health and CMV-seropositive. Material for sequencing was PBMCs. The chain combines TRBV19 with TRBJ2-3; 9 nucleotides align to TRBD1. The CDR3 DNA reads TGTGCCAGTAGAGTCAGTGTAGGGACAGGGTCGGATACGCAGTATTTT. It codes for CASRVSVGTGSDTQYF.